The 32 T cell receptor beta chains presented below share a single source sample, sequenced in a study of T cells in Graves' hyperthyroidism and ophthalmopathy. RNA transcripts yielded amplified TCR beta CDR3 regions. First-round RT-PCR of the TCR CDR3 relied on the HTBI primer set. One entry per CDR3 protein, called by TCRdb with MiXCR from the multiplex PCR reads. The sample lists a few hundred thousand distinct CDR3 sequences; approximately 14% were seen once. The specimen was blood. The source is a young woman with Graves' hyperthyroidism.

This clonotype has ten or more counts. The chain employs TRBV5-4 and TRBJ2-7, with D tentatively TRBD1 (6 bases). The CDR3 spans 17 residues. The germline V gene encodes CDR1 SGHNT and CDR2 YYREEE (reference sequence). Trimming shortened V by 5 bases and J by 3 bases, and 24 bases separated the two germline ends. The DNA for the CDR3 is TGTGCCAGCAGGTTACAGGGTGCAGAGCTGGCCCACTACGAGCAGTACTTC. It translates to CASRLQGAELAHYEQYF.

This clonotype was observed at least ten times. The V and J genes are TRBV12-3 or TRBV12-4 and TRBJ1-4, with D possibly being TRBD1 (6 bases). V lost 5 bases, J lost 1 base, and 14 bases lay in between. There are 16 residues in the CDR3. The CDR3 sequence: CASSGLDSRTNEKLFF. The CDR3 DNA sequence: TGTGCCAGCAGTGGACTGGACAGCCGAACTAATGAAAAACTGTTTTTT.

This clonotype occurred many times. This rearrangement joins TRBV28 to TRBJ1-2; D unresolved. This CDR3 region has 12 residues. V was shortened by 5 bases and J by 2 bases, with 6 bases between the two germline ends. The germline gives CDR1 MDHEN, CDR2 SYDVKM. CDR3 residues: CASSLDNYGYTF. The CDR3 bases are TGTGCCAGCAGTCTGGACAACTATGGCTACACCTTC.

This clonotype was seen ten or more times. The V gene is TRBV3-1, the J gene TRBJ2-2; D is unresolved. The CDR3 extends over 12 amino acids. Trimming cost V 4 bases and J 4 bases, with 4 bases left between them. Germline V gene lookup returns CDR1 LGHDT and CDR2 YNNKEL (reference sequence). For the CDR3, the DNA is TGTGCCAGCAGCCGTGTCACCGGGGAGCTGTTTTTT. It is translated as CASSRVTGELFF.

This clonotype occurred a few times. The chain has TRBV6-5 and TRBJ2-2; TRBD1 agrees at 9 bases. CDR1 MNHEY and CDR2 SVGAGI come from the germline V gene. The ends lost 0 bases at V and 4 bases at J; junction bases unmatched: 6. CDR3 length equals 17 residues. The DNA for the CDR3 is TGTGCCAGCAGTTACTCTGGGGGACAGGGTGGCACCGGGGAGCTGTTTTTT. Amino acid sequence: CASSYSGGQGGTGELFF.

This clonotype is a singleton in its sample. The CDR3 is CASSVQRNTEAFF. Written as DNA, the CDR3 is TGTGCCAGTAGTGTGCAGCGGAACACTGAAGCTTTCTTT. V and J are TRBV19 and TRBJ1-1, with D uncertain. This CDR3 has 13 residues. From germline, CDR1 is LNHDA and CDR2 SQIVND (reference sequence). Trimming removed 5 bases at V and 1 base at J, with 8 bases between. Based on the CDR3 plus reference TRBV19 and TRBJ1-1, the full variable domain is DGGITQSPKYLFRKEGQNVTLSCEQNLNHDAMYWYRQDPGQGLRLIYYSQIVNDFQKGDIAEGYSVSREKKESFPLTVTSAQKNPTAFYLCASSVQRNTEAFFGQGTRLTVV.

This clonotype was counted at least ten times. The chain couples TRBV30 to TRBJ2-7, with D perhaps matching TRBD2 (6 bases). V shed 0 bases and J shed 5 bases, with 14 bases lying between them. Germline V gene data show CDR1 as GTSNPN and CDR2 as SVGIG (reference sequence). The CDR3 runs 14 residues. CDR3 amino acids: CAWSVSPGAHEQYF. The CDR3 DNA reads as TGTGCCTGGAGTGTAAGTCCGGGAGCTCACGAGCAGTACTTC.

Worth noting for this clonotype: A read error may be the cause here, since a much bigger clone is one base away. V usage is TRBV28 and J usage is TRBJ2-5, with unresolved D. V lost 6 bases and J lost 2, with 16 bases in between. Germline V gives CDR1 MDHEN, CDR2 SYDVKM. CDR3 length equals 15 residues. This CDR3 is CASRTAETPQETQYF. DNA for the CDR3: TGTGCCAGCAGGACCGCCGAGACACCTCAAGAGACCCAGTACTTC.

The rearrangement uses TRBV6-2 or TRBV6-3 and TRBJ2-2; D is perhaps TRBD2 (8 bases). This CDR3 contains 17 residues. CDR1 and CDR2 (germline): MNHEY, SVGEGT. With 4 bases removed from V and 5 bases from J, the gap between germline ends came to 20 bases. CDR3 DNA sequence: TGTGCCAGCAGTTCGAACAGGGGACTAGGAGGGACCGGGGAGCTGTTTTTT. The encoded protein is CASSSNRGLGGTGELFF.

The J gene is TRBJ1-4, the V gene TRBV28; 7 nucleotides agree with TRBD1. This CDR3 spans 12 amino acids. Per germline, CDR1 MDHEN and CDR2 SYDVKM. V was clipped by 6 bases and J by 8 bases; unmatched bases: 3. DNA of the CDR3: TGTGCCAGCAGGACAGGGCGAGAAAAACTGTTTTTT. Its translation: CASRTGREKLFF.

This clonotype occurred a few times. The CDR3 protein is CASSYSYRDTDTQYF. CDR3 DNA: TGTGCCAGCAGTTACTCGTACAGGGACACAGATACGCAGTATTTT. The chain uses TRBV6-2 or TRBV6-3 and TRBJ2-3; maybe TRBD1 (6 bases). CDR3 length: 15 residues. Trimming removed 0 bases at V and 2 bases at J, with 9 bases between. Germline CDR1 and CDR2: MNHEY and SVGEGT.

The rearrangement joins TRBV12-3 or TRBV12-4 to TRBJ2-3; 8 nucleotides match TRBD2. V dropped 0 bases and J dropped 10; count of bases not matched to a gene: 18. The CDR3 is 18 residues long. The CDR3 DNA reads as TGTGCCAGCAGTTTAGCCCAGAGTGCGCTAGCGGGCGCCGATCCGCAGTATTTT. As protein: CASSLAQSALAGADPQYF.

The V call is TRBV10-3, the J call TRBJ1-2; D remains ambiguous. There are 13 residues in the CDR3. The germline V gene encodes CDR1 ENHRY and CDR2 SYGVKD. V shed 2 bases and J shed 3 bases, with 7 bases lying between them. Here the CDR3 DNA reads TGTGCCATCAGTGAGGGCCAGGACTATGGCTACACCTTC. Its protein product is CAISEGQDYGYTF.

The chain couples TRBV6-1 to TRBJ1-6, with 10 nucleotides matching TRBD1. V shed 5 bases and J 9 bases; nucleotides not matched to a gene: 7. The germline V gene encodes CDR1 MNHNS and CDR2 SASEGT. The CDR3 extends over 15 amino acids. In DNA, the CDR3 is TGTGCCAGCAGTTCAGGGGACAGGGGTGGTTCACCCCTCCACTTT. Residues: CASSSGDRGGSPLHF.

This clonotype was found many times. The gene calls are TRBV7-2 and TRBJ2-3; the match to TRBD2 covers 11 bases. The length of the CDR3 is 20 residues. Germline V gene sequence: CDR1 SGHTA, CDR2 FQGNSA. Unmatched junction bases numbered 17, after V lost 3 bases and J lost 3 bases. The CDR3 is CASSLSSGRLGAGRTDTQYF. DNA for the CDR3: TGTGCCAGCAGCTTGTCTAGCGGGAGGCTGGGTGCGGGAAGAACAGATACGCAGTATTTT.

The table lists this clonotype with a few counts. The CDR3 DNA follows: TGCGCCAGCAGCCAAGAAGGTGTTGGGGGAGGCGCAGATACGCAGTATTTT. Translated, it gives CASSQEGVGGGADTQYF. The chain couples TRBV4-1 to TRBJ2-3, with D maybe TRBD2 (6 bases). Germline V lookup: CDR1 MGHRA, CDR2 YSYEKL. The CDR3 is 17 residues long. V was clipped by 0 bases and J by 4 bases, with 17 bases between them.

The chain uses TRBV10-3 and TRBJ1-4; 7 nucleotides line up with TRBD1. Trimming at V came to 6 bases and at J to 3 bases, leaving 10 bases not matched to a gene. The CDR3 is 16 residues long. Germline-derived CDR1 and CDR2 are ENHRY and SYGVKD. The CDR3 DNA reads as TGTGCCATCAGCGCGACAGGGTTGGAGGCTAATGAAAAACTGTTTTTT. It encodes CAISATGLEANEKLFF.

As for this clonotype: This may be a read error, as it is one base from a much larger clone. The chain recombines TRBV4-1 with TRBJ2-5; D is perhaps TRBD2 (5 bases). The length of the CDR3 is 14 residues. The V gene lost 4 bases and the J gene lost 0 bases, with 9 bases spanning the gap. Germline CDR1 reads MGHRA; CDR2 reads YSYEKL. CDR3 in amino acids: CASSLEGNQETQYF. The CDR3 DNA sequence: TGCGCCAGCAGCCTAGAGGGTAACCAAGAGACCCAGTACTTC.

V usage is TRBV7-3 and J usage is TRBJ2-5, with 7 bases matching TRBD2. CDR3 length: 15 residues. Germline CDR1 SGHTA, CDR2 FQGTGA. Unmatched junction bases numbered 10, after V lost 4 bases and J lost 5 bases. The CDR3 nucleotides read TGTGCCAGCAGCTCTCTAGGGTCAGCGGGGGAGACCCAGTACTTC. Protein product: CASSSLGSAGETQYF.

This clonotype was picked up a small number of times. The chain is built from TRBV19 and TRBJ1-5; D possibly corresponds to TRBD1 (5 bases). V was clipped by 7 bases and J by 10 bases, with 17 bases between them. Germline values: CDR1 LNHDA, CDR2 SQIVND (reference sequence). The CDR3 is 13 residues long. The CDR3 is CASKIEGSGPQHF. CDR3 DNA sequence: TGTGCCAGTAAAATCGAGGGGAGCGGTCCCCAGCATTTT.

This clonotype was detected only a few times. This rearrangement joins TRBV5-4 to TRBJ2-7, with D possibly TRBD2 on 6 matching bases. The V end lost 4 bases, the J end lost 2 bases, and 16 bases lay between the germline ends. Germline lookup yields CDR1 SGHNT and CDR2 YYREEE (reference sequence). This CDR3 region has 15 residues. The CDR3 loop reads CASSVNSGGAYEQYF. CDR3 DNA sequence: TGTGCCAGCAGCGTTAATAGCGGTGGGGCCTACGAGCAGTACTTC.

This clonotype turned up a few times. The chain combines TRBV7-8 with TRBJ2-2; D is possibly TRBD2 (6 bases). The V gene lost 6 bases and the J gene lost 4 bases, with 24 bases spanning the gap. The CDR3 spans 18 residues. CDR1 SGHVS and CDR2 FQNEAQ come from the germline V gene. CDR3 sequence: CASRQKRPGTLITGELFF. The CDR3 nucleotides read TGTGCCAGCAGACAAAAGCGCCCCGGGACTCTCATCACCGGGGAGCTGTTTTTT.

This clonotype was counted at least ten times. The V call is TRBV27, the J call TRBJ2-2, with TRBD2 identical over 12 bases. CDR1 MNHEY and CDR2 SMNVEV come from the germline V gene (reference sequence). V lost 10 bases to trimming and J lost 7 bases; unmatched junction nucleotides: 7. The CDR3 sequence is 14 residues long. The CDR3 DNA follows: TGTGCCACGACTAGCGGGAGTCCCGGCGGGGAGCTGTTTTTT. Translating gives CATTSGSPGGELFF.

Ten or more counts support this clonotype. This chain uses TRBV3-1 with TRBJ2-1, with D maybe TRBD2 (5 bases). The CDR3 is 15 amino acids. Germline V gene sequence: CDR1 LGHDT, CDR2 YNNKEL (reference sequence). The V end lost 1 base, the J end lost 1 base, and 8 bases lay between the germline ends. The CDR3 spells CASSQVAQSYNEQFF. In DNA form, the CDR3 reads TGTGCCAGCAGCCAAGTAGCGCAATCCTACAATGAGCAGTTCTTC.

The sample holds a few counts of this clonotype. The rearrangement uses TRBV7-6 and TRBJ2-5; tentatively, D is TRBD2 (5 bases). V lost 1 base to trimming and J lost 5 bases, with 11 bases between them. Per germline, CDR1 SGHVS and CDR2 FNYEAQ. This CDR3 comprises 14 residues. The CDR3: CASSLVPRGETQYF. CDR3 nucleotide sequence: TGTGCCAGCAGCTTAGTCCCACGCGGGGAGACCCAGTACTTC. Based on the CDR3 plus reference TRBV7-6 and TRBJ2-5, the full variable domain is GAGVSQSPRYKVTKRGQDVALRCDPISGHVSLYWYRQALGQGPEFLTYFNYEAQQDKSGLPNDRFSAERPEGSISTLTIQRTEQRDSAMYRCASSLVPRGETQYFGPGTRLLVL.

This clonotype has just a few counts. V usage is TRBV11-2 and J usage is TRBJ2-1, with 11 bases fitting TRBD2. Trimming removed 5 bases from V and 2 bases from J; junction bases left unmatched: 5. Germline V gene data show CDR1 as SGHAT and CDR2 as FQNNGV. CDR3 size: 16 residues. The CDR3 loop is CASSPLAGAAYNEQFF. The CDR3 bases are TGTGCCAGCAGCCCACTAGCGGGAGCGGCCTACAATGAGCAGTTCTTC.

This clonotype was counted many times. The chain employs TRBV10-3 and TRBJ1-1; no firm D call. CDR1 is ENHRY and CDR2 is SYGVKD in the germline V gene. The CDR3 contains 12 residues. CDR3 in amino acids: CVTSRQNTEAFF. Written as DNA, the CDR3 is TGTGTAACTAGTCGACAAAACACTGAAGCTTTCTTT.

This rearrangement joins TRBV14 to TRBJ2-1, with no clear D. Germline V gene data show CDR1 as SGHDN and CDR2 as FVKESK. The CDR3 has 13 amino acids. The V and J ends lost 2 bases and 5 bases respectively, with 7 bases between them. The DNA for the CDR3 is TGTGCCAGCAGCCAAATAGTCAACAATGAGCAGTTCTTC. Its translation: CASSQIVNNEQFF.

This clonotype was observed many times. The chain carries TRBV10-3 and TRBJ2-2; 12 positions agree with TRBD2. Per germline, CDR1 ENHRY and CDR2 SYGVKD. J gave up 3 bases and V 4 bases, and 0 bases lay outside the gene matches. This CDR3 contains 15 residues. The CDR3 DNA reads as TGTGCCATCAGTGCTAGCGGGAGGGACACCGGGGAGCTGTTTTTT. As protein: CAISASGRDTGELFF.

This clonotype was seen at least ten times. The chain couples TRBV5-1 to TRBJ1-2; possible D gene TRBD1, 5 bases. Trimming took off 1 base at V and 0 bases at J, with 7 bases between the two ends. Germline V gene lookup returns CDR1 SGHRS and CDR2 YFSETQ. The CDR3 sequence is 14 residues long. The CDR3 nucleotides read TGCGCCAGCAGCTTGCAGGGAGCTAACTATGGCTACACCTTC. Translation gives CASSLQGANYGYTF.

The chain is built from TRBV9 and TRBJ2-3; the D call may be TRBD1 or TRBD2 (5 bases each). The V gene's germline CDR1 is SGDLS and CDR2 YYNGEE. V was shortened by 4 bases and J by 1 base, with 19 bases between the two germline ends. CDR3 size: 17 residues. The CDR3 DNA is TGTGCCAGCAGCTGGGGTCTCGGGACCGGGGGCACAGATACGCAGTATTTT. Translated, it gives CASSWGLGTGGTDTQYF. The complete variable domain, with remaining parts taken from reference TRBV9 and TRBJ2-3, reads DSGVTQTPKHLITATGQRVTLRCSPRSGDLSVYWYQQSLDQGLQFLIQYYNGEERAKGNILERFSAQQFPDLHSELNLSSLELGDSALYFCASSWGLGTGGTDTQYFGPGTRLTVL.

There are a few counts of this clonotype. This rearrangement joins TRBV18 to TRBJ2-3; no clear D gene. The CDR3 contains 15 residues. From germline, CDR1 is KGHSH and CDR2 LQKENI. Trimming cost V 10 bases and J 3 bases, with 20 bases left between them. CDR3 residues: CATSGPRTNTDTQYF. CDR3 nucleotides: TGTGCCACCTCCGGCCCCAGAACTAATACAGATACGCAGTATTTT.